Each of the 9 T cell receptor beta chains below was sequenced from the same sample in a study of T cells in tuberculosis. Profiling relied on immunoSEQ multiplex PCR, and the TCRdb table lists in-frame clones only, not all of them. The table lists about 33,000 clones, 85% to 95% of them singletons. Sequencing used PBMCs. The source of these receptors is a donor aged 10-30 years with latent tuberculosis or without tuberculosis infection. Some clones in this sample may be carry-over from other donors' samples.

This clone was seen only once. The chain joins TRBV6-1 to TRBJ1-6; 7 bases fit TRBD1. Germline CDR1 is MNHNS and CDR2 is SASEGT. The CDR3 length is 15 residues. V shed 6 bases, J shed 3 bases, and the junction held 5 bases outside the gene matches. The CDR3 bases are TGTGCCAGCAGGGGGGGACAGAACTATAATTCACCCCTCCACTTT. It encodes CASRGGQNYNSPLHF.

The CDR3 protein is CASSPGTGGYQETQYF. The DNA for the CDR3 is TGCGCCAGCAGCCCAGGGACTGGTGGGTACCAAGAGACCCAGTACTTC. The chain is built from TRBV5-1 and TRBJ2-5, with a possible D match to TRBD2 (6 bases). Trimming removed 4 bases at V and 0 bases at J, with 16 bases between. The CDR3 is 16 residues long. Germline CDR1 is SGHRS and CDR2 is YFSETQ.

This clone has a single count. The chain couples TRBV6-5 to TRBJ1-1; weak D call: TRBD1 (6 bases). Germline values: CDR1 MNHEY, CDR2 SVGAGI. The V end lost 6 bases, the J end lost 4 bases, and 18 bases lay between the germline ends. CDR3 size: 15 residues. The CDR3 DNA follows: TGTGCCAGCAGGACGTCGGGGGGCAGCGCCACTGAAGCTTTCTTT. Its protein product is CASRTSGGSATEAFF.

The chain couples TRBV4-1 to TRBJ1-5; a weak D match, TRBD1 (6 bases). This CDR3 is 14 amino acids long. Germline V lookup: CDR1 MGHRA, CDR2 YSYEKL. V was shortened by 6 bases and J by 4 bases, with 13 bases between the two germline ends. CDR3 amino acids: CASRQTGFNQPQHF. The CDR3 region has the DNA TGCGCCAGCAGACAGACAGGTTTTAATCAGCCCCAGCATTTT.

V gene TRBV18 combines with J gene TRBJ2-7, with TRBD1 matching 7 bases. V dropped 2 bases and J dropped 3; count of bases not matched to a gene: 4. The CDR3 runs 14 residues. Per the germline V gene, CDR1 is KGHSH and CDR2 is LQKENI. The CDR3 DNA reads TGTGCCAGCTCACCAGACAGGGTTTACTACGAGCAGTACTTC. It translates to CASSPDRVYYEQYF.

The J gene is TRBJ1-2, the V gene TRBV27, with TRBD1 identical over 8 bases. Trimming cost V 5 bases and J 8 bases; bases outside gene matches: 7. The CDR3 runs 13 residues. Germline loops: CDR1 MNHEY, CDR2 SMNVEV (reference sequence). The CDR3: CASSRTGSGGYTF. CDR3 in DNA: TGTGCCAGCAGTCGGACAGGGTCGGGGGGCTACACCTTC.

The rearrangement joins TRBV5-1 to TRBJ1-2, with D possibly being TRBD1 (5 bases). This CDR3 has 14 residues. Germline CDR1 SGHRS, CDR2 YFSETQ. Trimming stripped 2 bases from V and 3 bases from J, with 11 bases between. DNA for the CDR3: TGCGCCAGCAGCTTAGGCAGGGTGGACTATGGCTACACCTTC. Translation gives CASSLGRVDYGYTF.

This chain uses TRBV13 with TRBJ1-1; 9 nucleotides match TRBD1. The CDR3 runs to 17 residues. Trimming took 5 bases from V and 9 from J; bases not matched to a gene: 19. Germline-derived CDR1 and CDR2 are PRHDT and FYEKMQ (reference sequence). The CDR3 protein is CASSPITGTGPRRKAFF. The CDR3 coding sequence is TGTGCCAGCAGCCCTATAACCGGGACAGGGCCCCGGAGGAAAGCTTTCTTT.

The V gene is TRBV19, the J gene TRBJ2-7, with D tentatively TRBD1 (6 bases). Germline values: CDR1 LNHDA, CDR2 SQIVND (reference sequence). The CDR3 is 13 residues long. Trimming stripped 5 bases from V and 7 bases from J, with 15 bases between. CDR3 in amino acids: CASSPQGQGEQYF. The CDR3, as DNA: TGTGCCAGTAGTCCGCAGGGGCAGGGAGAGCAGTACTTC.